These 32 T cell receptor beta chains originate from one sample sequenced in a study of cytomegalovirus exposure and HLA in healthy donors. 60 Vbeta and 13 Jbeta primers were used in PCR. The assay was immunoSEQ multiplex PCR, and TCRdb's table has in-frame clones only and misses some. Among hundreds of thousands of clones listed, around 90% were seen once. Sequenced sample: PBMCs. These receptors came from a woman under 30 in good health and CMV-seronegative.

The V call is TRBV19, the J call TRBJ1-2; 9 bases map to TRBD1. Unmatched junction bases numbered 3, after V lost 4 bases and J lost 0 bases. Germline assignment: CDR1 LNHDA and CDR2 SQIVND (reference sequence). The CDR3 is 15 residues long. CDR3 nucleotides: TGTGCCAGTAGTAAAGACAGGGGGACTAACTATGGCTACACCTTC. Its translation: CASSKDRGTNYGYTF. The full variable domain, its missing parts supplied by reference TRBV19 and TRBJ1-2, is DGGITQSPKYLFRKEGQNVTLSCEQNLNHDAMYWYRQDPGQGLRLIYYSQIVNDFQKGDIAEGYSVSREKKESFPLTVTSAQKNPTAFYLCASSKDRGTNYGYTFGSGTRLTVV.

This chain links TRBV11-2 with TRBJ2-7, with a tentative D call TRBD2 (7 bases). The V end lost 8 bases, the J end lost 5 bases, and 28 bases lay between the germline ends. The germline CDR1 and CDR2 sequences are SGHAT and FQNNGV. The CDR3 covers 17 residues. This CDR3 is CASEDLRGGRVHHEQYF. The CDR3 DNA sequence: TGTGCCAGCGAGGATTTGAGGGGGGGCCGGGTTCACCACGAGCAGTACTTC.

The V and J genes are TRBV6-5 and TRBJ1-2; 7 nucleotides agree with TRBD1. Germline values: CDR1 MNHEY, CDR2 SVGAGI. With 8 bases clipped from V and 2 bases from J, the junction kept 11 bases outside the gene matches. The CDR3 extends over 15 amino acids. CDR3 region: CASRNPGTANYGYTF. CDR3 DNA: TGTGCCAGCCGCAATCCCGGGACAGCCAACTATGGCTACACCTTC.

This chain joins TRBV5-4 and TRBJ2-1, with D unclear. Germline V gene sequence: CDR1 SGHNT, CDR2 YYREEE (reference sequence). This CDR3 has 11 residues. V dropped 4 bases and J dropped 10 bases, with 9 bases sitting between them. In nucleotides, the CDR3 is TGTGCCAGCAGCATTTACCGGGAGCAGTTCTTC. It yields the protein CASSIYREQFF.

The chain links TRBV4-2 to TRBJ1-5; D is uncertain. Germline V lookup: CDR1 LGHNA, CDR2 YNFKEQ. Trimming pared 0 bases from V and 0 bases from J, leaving 6 bases between. This CDR3 is 15 amino acids long. CDR3 sequence: CASSQERYSNQPQHF. CDR3 sequence (DNA): TGTGCCAGCAGCCAAGAGCGGTATAGCAATCAGCCCCAGCATTTT.

This chain joins TRBV6-1 and TRBJ1-5; TRBD1 aligns across 8 bases. The CDR3 runs 15 residues. The ends lost 7 bases at V and 0 bases at J; junction bases unmatched: 5. Germline lookup yields CDR1 MNHNS and CDR2 SASEGT. The CDR3 DNA sequence: TGTGCCAGCAACCGACAGGGGATTAGCAATCAGCCCCAGCATTTT. This codes for CASNRQGISNQPQHF.

V gene TRBV9 combines with J gene TRBJ1-4; tentative D call: TRBD1 (5 bases). V dropped 4 bases and J dropped 8 bases, with 15 bases sitting between them. Germline loops: CDR1 SGDLS, CDR2 YYNGEE. This CDR3 comprises 14 residues. CDR3 DNA: TGTGCCAGCAGCCCATGGGACTCGAGGGAAAAACTGTTTTTT. Amino acids: CASSPWDSREKLFF.

This sequence joins TRBV10-2 and TRBJ1-1; 7 bases map to TRBD1. V lost 9 bases and J lost 1; bases outside the gene matches: 8. CDR1 WSHSY and CDR2 SAAADI come from the germline V gene. The CDR3 sequence is 14 residues long. The CDR3 sequence is CASSMRGPNTEAFF. CDR3 bases: TGCGCCAGTAGCATGAGGGGGCCGAACACTGAAGCTTTCTTT.

J is TRBJ1-1 and V is TRBV10-3; tentative D call: TRBD1 (6 bases). Germline CDR1 ENHRY, CDR2 SYGVKD. The CDR3 has 17 residues. V was trimmed by 3 bases and J by 1 base, leaving 18 bases between them. CDR3 DNA sequence: TGTGCCATCAGTGACCTTCGAGGAGGACAGCCGAACACTGAAGCTTTCTTT. This sequence encodes CAISDLRGGQPNTEAFF.

The rearrangement joins TRBV6-6 to TRBJ2-5, with 8 bases matching TRBD2. After removal of 6 bases from V and 2 bases from J, the junction contained 5 bases not matched to a gene. The germline V gene has CDR1 MNHNY and CDR2 SVGAGI (reference sequence). The CDR3 has 14 residues. CDR3 in amino acids: CASSRAGAQETQYF. The CDR3, as DNA: TGTGCCAGCAGCCGAGCGGGGGCGCAAGAGACCCAGTACTTC.

This clone has just a few counts. The CDR3 DNA follows: TGTGCCAGCATCAATAGCGCTGACAGGGGTATTCCCTACGAGCAGTACTTC. This gives the protein CASINSADRGIPYEQYF. This rearrangement joins TRBV11-2 to TRBJ2-7, with 8 positions matching TRBD1. The CDR3 has 17 amino acids. Losses at the gene ends were 7 bases for V and 2 bases for J; bases not matched to a gene: 16. The V gene's germline CDR1 is SGHAT and CDR2 FQNNGV.

The chain combines TRBV6-4 with TRBJ2-3; 8 nucleotides match TRBD2. The CDR3 consists of 15 residues. Germline V gene lookup returns CDR1 MRHNA and CDR2 SNTAGT. The J segment lost 6 bases and the V segment lost 0 bases, leaving 5 bases of the junction unmatched. For the CDR3, the DNA is TGTGCCAGCAGTGACTCCGCGGGAGGCCGGGATACGCAGTATTTT. Its protein product is CASSDSAGGRDTQYF.

The chain joins TRBV10-3 to TRBJ1-2, with a tentative D call TRBD1 (5 bases). Looked up from germline, CDR1 is ENHRY and CDR2 is SYGVKD. This CDR3 has 16 residues. The V end was cut by 0 bases, the J end by 4 bases, with 15 bases between. The CDR3 sequence is CAISESQGPGGYGYTF. The CDR3, as DNA: TGTGCCATCAGTGAGTCGCAAGGCCCGGGGGGCTATGGCTACACCTTC.

The chain combines TRBV2 with TRBJ2-3, with D unclear. V dropped 10 bases and J dropped 7 bases, with 9 bases sitting between them. The CDR3 contains 10 residues. The germline V gene encodes CDR1 SNHLY and CDR2 FYNNEI. CDR3 bases: TGTGCCACATCCGGGTATACGCAGTATTTT. Translated, it gives CATSGYTQYF.

The V gene is TRBV4-2, the J gene TRBJ2-1, with 13 nucleotides matching TRBD2. CDR3 length: 16 amino acids. Germline V CDR1 and CDR2: LGHNA, YNFKEQ. Trimming removed 0 bases from V and 14 bases from J; junction bases left unmatched: 10. CDR3 amino acids: CASSQDLGTSGVVKFF. CDR3 DNA: TGTGCCAGCAGCCAAGATCTCGGGACTAGCGGGGTCGTGAAGTTCTTC.

In its sample, this clone was seen a few times. J is TRBJ2-2 and V is TRBV19, with 7 bases aligning to TRBD1. This CDR3 comprises 15 residues. J was trimmed by 1 base and V by 4 bases; bases with no gene match: 3. Germline loops: CDR1 LNHDA, CDR2 SQIVND (reference sequence). The CDR3 loop is CASSRTGQNTGELFF. Here the CDR3 DNA reads TGTGCCAGTAGTAGGACAGGACAGAACACCGGGGAGCTGTTTTTT.

This clone has just a few counts. The V and J genes are TRBV15 and TRBJ2-1; 12 positions match TRBD2. The V and J ends lost 0 bases and 0 bases, in that order; junction bases with no gene match: 6. CDR1 is LNHNV, CDR2 YYDKDF, per germline (reference sequence). The CDR3 is made up of 19 amino acids. The CDR3 loop is CATSRDGLAGRSSYNEQFF. Written as DNA, the CDR3 is TGTGCCACCAGCAGAGACGGACTAGCGGGGCGAAGCTCCTACAATGAGCAGTTCTTC.

The rearrangement links TRBV5-4 to TRBJ2-1; 9 positions match TRBD1. The CDR3 runs to 15 residues. V was clipped by 3 bases and J by 2 bases; unmatched bases: 3. CDR1 is SGHNT, CDR2 YYREEE, per germline (reference sequence). CDR3 coding DNA: TGTGCCAGCAGCTCCGGGACAGGGACCTACAATGAGCAGTTCTTC. It codes for CASSSGTGTYNEQFF. Using reference TRBV5-4 and TRBJ2-1 for the parts outside the CDR3, the full variable domain is ETGVTQSPTHLIKTRGQQVTLRCSSQSGHNTVSWYQQALGQGPQFIFQYYREEENGRGNFPPRFSGLQFPNYSSELNVNALELDDSALYLCASSSGTGTYNEQFFGPGTRLTVL.

The gene calls are TRBV6-5 and TRBJ1-3, with D possibly TRBD1 on 5 matching bases. V was pared by 4 bases and J by 1 base, with 11 bases between. This CDR3 contains 15 residues. Germline CDR1 reads MNHEY; CDR2 reads SVGAGI. The CDR3 loop reads CASSSSGGSGNTIYF. For the CDR3, the DNA is TGTGCCAGCAGTTCCTCCGGGGGTTCTGGAAACACCATATATTTT.

The chain uses TRBV5-1 and TRBJ2-7; tentatively, D is TRBD1 (7 bases). Trimming removed 0 bases from V and 2 bases from J, with 12 bases in between. The CDR3 runs to 15 residues. Germline-derived CDR1 and CDR2 are SGHRS and YFSETQ. The CDR3 loop is CASSLGPGGTYEQYF. The CDR3 DNA is TGCGCCAGCAGCTTGGGTCCAGGGGGGACCTACGAGCAGTACTTC.

The rearrangement uses TRBV19 and TRBJ1-1; 9 bases match TRBD1. V shed 5 bases and J 4 bases; nucleotides not matched to a gene: 8. CDR1 is LNHDA and CDR2 is SQIVND in the germline V gene (reference sequence). CDR3 length: 15 amino acids. The CDR3, as DNA: TGTGCCAGTAGTTCATCGACAGGGGGGGGCACTGAAGCTTTCTTT. This encodes CASSSSTGGGTEAFF.

This chain uses TRBV13 with TRBJ2-5; 7 bases align to TRBD1. The J call may be wrong; the DNA end is better matched by TRBJ2-7. CDR1 and CDR2 (germline): PRHDT, FYEKMQ (reference sequence). This CDR3 comprises 14 residues. CDR3 in DNA: TGTGCCAGCAGCCAGCACGGACAGGTCTACGAGCAGTACTTC. This sequence encodes CASSQHGQVYEQYF.

CDR3 sequence (DNA): TGTGCCAGCAGCTTAGGGGGGGCCCCACCTTATGGCTACACCTTC. Translated, it gives CASSLGGAPPYGYTF. The chain carries TRBV27 and TRBJ1-2; weak D call: TRBD1 (6 bases). V was clipped by 6 bases and J by 5 bases, with 19 bases between them. Germline lookup yields CDR1 MNHEY and CDR2 SMNVEV (reference sequence). This CDR3 comprises 15 residues.

This clone was seen only a few times. The chain joins TRBV5-1 to TRBJ1-6, with 8 bases lining up with TRBD1. From germline, CDR1 is SGHRS and CDR2 YFSETQ. The CDR3 loop spans 16 amino acids. With 0 bases clipped from V and 5 bases from J, the junction kept 4 bases outside the gene matches. Here the CDR3 reads CASSLGGQGNNSPLHF. CDR3 in DNA: TGCGCCAGCAGCTTGGGAGGACAGGGAAATAATTCACCCCTCCACTTT.

This chain connects TRBV19 to TRBJ1-1; a possible D gene is TRBD1 (5 bases). Germline V gene lookup returns CDR1 LNHDA and CDR2 SQIVND (reference sequence). V was cut by 1 base and J by 9 bases, with 9 bases left in between. This CDR3 comprises 12 residues. This CDR3 is CASSIVSGKAFF. The DNA of the CDR3 is TGTGCCAGTAGTATAGTCTCAGGGAAAGCTTTCTTT.

The V gene is TRBV7-7, the J gene TRBJ2-5; TRBD2 matches at 10 bases. The CDR3 spans 17 residues. Trimming cost V 1 base and J 4 bases; bases outside gene matches: 9. Germline-derived CDR1 and CDR2 are SSHAT and FNYEAQ (reference sequence). CDR3 bases: TGTGCCAGCAGCTTAGGAATAGCGGGGGGCAGCGGAGAGACCCAGTACTTC. Translation: CASSLGIAGGSGETQYF.

The chain employs TRBV5-4 and TRBJ2-3; 8 bases line up with TRBD1. This CDR3 contains 19 residues. Germline CDR1 SGHNT, CDR2 YYREEE (reference sequence). Trimming cost V 1 base and J 4 bases; bases outside gene matches: 17. CDR3 DNA sequence: TGTGCCAGCAGCTTGTCGGCAGGGGGCGCTCAGTATTCGTCAGATACGCAGTATTTT. It translates to CASSLSAGGAQYSSDTQYF.

This rearrangement joins TRBV6-5 to TRBJ2-7; tentative D call: TRBD1 (6 bases). This CDR3 region has 14 residues. Trimming took off 4 bases at V and 7 bases at J, with 17 bases between the two ends. Germline V lookup: CDR1 MNHEY, CDR2 SVGAGI. The CDR3 region is CASSWGQAGSEQYF. The CDR3 DNA sequence: TGTGCCAGCAGTTGGGGGCAGGCTGGTTCGGAGCAGTACTTC.

The genes are TRBV10-3 and TRBJ2-7; 8 nucleotides align to TRBD2. The V segment lost 2 bases and the J segment 4 bases; nucleotides outside the gene matches: 10. The CDR3 is 16 residues long. CDR1 is ENHRY and CDR2 is SYGVKD in the germline V gene. Here the CDR3 DNA reads TGTGCCATCAGTGAGGCCCCGGGGGGGACTAGTTACGAGCAGTACTTC. Protein sequence: CAISEAPGGTSYEQYF.

The chain combines TRBV9 with TRBJ2-2, with 8 nucleotides matching TRBD2. The CDR3 totals 20 residues. Germline lookup yields CDR1 SGDLS and CDR2 YYNGEE. V shed 3 bases, J shed 5 bases, and the junction held 21 bases outside the gene matches. This CDR3 reads CASSAEAGVTKWDGTGELFF. The CDR3 coding sequence is TGTGCCAGCAGCGCGGAAGCGGGGGTAACCAAGTGGGACGGGACCGGGGAGCTGTTTTTT. Looking up the rest from reference TRBV9 and TRBJ2-2 gives the full variable domain: DSGVTQTPKHLITATGQRVTLRCSPRSGDLSVYWYQQSLDQGLQFLIQYYNGEERAKGNILERFSAQQFPDLHSELNLSSLELGDSALYFCASSAEAGVTKWDGTGELFFGEGSRLTVL.

J is TRBJ1-1 and V is TRBV19; 10 bases fit TRBD1. The J segment lost 7 bases and the V segment lost 5 bases, leaving 10 bases of the junction unmatched. Germline V gene data show CDR1 as LNHDA and CDR2 as SQIVND (reference sequence). The CDR3 has 15 amino acids. The CDR3 bases are TGTGCCAGTAGTGTACCCGGGACAGGGGTTAATGAAGCTTTCTTT. Translating gives CASSVPGTGVNEAFF.

The chain is built from TRBV7-2 and TRBJ1-1, with D possibly TRBD1 on 6 matching bases. V lost 1 base to trimming and J lost 4 bases, with 10 bases between them. This CDR3 spans 14 amino acids. Germline V gene data show CDR1 as SGHTA and CDR2 as FQGNSA. The CDR3 bases are TGTGCCAGCAGCTTAGGACAGGTGTCCACTGAAGCTTTCTTT. This sequence encodes CASSLGQVSTEAFF.